Below are 31 T cell receptor beta chains sequenced from a single sample in a study of T cells after posttransplantation cyclophosphamide. TCRdb keeps only in-frame clones here, not all; method: immunoSEQ multiplex PCR. The sample includes about 66,000 clones, 90% to 95% of them seen just once. The sample was PBMCs. Source of these receptors: a young woman in good health and a related stem cell transplant donor.

The gene calls are TRBV28 and TRBJ1-2; D gene unclear. From germline, CDR1 is MDHEN and CDR2 SYDVKM. The CDR3 loop spans 14 amino acids. V was pared by 3 bases and J by 4 bases, with 12 bases between. CDR3 region: CASSLIDARYGYTF. In DNA form, the CDR3 reads TGTGCCAGCAGTTTGATCGACGCCCGCTATGGCTACACCTTC.

The CDR3 bases are TGTGCCAGCAGCCCGGGGGGCCGAACCGGGGAGCTGTTTTTT. It specifies CASSPGGRTGELFF. This sequence joins TRBV7-8 and TRBJ2-2, with D maybe TRBD2 (7 bases). Trimming shortened V by 5 bases and J by 5 bases, and 12 bases separated the two germline ends. CDR3 length equals 14 residues. The germline V gene has CDR1 SGHVS and CDR2 FQNEAQ. The variable domain in full, completed from reference TRBV7-8 and TRBJ2-2, reads GAGVSQSPRYKVAKRGQDVALRCDPISGHVSLFWYQQALGQGPEFLTYFQNEAQLDKSGLPSDRFFAERPEGSVSTLKIQRTQQEDSAVYLCASSPGGRTGELFFGEGSRLTVL.

This chain uses TRBV7-2 with TRBJ2-2, with a tentative D call TRBD2 (6 bases). The ends were cut back, 3 bases at V and 3 bases at J, with 11 bases in the middle. The CDR3 runs to 15 residues. Per the germline V gene, CDR1 is SGHTA and CDR2 is FQGNSA. CDR3 DNA sequence: TGTGCCAGCAGCTTTCTGCGGGGTGACACCGGGGAGCTGTTTTTT. Protein product: CASSFLRGDTGELFF.

CDR3 nucleotide sequence: TGCGCCAGCAGCCCCCTGGGACTAGCGGGGAATGAGCAGTTCTTC. Its translation: CASSPLGLAGNEQFF. This rearrangement joins TRBV4-1 to TRBJ2-1; 13 nucleotides agree with TRBD2. Germline assignment: CDR1 MGHRA and CDR2 YSYEKL. The CDR3 runs 15 residues. Trimming at V came to 4 bases and at J to 7 bases, leaving 4 bases not matched to a gene.

The V gene is TRBV5-6, the J gene TRBJ1-1, with D possibly TRBD1 on 6 matching bases. The CDR3 loop spans 14 amino acids. V was clipped by 5 bases and J by 1 base, with 12 bases between them. Germline CDR1 and CDR2: SGHDT and YYEEEE. The CDR3 is CASRQGQPNTEAFF. DNA for the CDR3: TGTGCCAGCAGACAGGGACAACCGAACACTGAAGCTTTCTTT.

The chain joins TRBV18 to TRBJ1-1; no reliable D call. V was pared by 2 bases and J by 2 bases, with 15 bases between. This CDR3 has 16 amino acids. Germline V gives CDR1 KGHSH, CDR2 LQKENI. CDR3 sequence: CASSPNLRVLNTEAFF. For the CDR3, the DNA is TGTGCCAGCTCACCAAATTTGAGGGTCCTTAACACTGAAGCTTTCTTT.

The V call is TRBV19, the J call TRBJ2-1; no clear D gene. Germline CDR1 LNHDA, CDR2 SQIVND (reference sequence). V lost 10 bases and J 4 bases, leaving 17 bases between the germline ends. There are 14 residues in the CDR3. The CDR3 is CATNHRSNYNEQFF. CDR3 coding DNA: TGTGCCACCAACCACAGATCGAATTACAATGAGCAGTTCTTC.

The chain couples TRBV10-3 to TRBJ1-2; D is unclear. The germline gives CDR1 ENHRY, CDR2 SYGVKD. This CDR3 contains 13 residues. Trimming pared 1 base from V and 3 bases from J, leaving 6 bases between. The CDR3 is CAISEYRDYGYTF. The CDR3 DNA sequence: TGTGCCATCAGTGAGTACAGAGACTATGGCTACACCTTC.

V and J are TRBV7-2 and TRBJ2-3, with a possible D match to TRBD2 (6 bases). Looked up from germline, CDR1 is SGHTA and CDR2 is FQGNSA. The CDR3 spans 14 residues. Trimming took off 3 bases at V and 1 base at J, with 8 bases between the two ends. As DNA, the CDR3 is TGTGCCAGCAGCTTGGCTAGCGGCACAGATACGCAGTATTTT. Encoded protein: CASSLASGTDTQYF.

The V gene is TRBV20-1, the J gene TRBJ1-2; D perhaps matches TRBD1 (5 bases). CDR1 and CDR2 from the germline V gene are DFQATT and SNEGSKA (reference sequence). CDR3 size: 11 residues. Between the trimmed V and J ends, which lost 7 bases and 2 bases, there was a span of 8 bases. The CDR3 protein is CSGTGNYGYTF. The CDR3 DNA is TGCAGTGGAACAGGAAACTATGGCTACACCTTC.

The chain uses TRBV6-5 and TRBJ1-1; tentatively, D is TRBD1 (6 bases). Trimming took off 6 bases at V and 1 base at J, with 9 bases between the two ends. In germline, CDR1 is MNHEY, CDR2 SVGAGI. This CDR3 has 13 residues. The CDR3 coding sequence is TGTGCCAGCAGAAAGACAGGGAACACTGAAGCTTTCTTT. It specifies CASRKTGNTEAFF.

The V and J genes are TRBV6-5 and TRBJ2-3; perhaps TRBD2 as D (6 bases). The V and J ends lost 5 bases and 1 base respectively, with 13 bases between them. The V gene's germline CDR1 is MNHEY and CDR2 SVGAGI. The CDR3 is made up of 15 amino acids. CDR3 loop: CASSPSLAGTDTQYF. DNA for the CDR3: TGTGCCAGCAGTCCTTCTTTAGCGGGCACAGATACGCAGTATTTT.

The chain uses TRBV7-8 and TRBJ1-2; perhaps TRBD1 as D (5 bases). Trimming took 4 bases from V and 9 from J, leaving 21 bases between them. From germline, CDR1 is SGHVS and CDR2 FQNEAQ. CDR3 length: 15 amino acids. Here the CDR3 DNA reads TGTGCCAGCAGCTCCTACCGGGGGAAACCCATCCGCTACACCTTC. Translating gives CASSSYRGKPIRYTF.

The chain employs TRBV5-4 and TRBJ2-1; 14 bases map to TRBD2. Germline lookup yields CDR1 SGHNT and CDR2 YYREEE (reference sequence). V trimming: 4 bases; J trimming: 7 bases; junction bases outside the gene matches: 13. There are 18 residues in the CDR3. CDR3 sequence: CASSPGTSGGFTGNEQFF. As DNA, the CDR3 is TGTGCCAGCAGCCCGGGGACTAGCGGGGGCTTCACGGGGAATGAGCAGTTCTTC.

This clone was found a few times. This rearrangement joins TRBV2 to TRBJ1-1, with D unresolved. CDR3 length: 14 amino acids. CDR1 SNHLY and CDR2 FYNNEI come from the germline V gene. V lost 6 bases to trimming and J lost 6 bases, with 17 bases between them. The CDR3 is CASREGTEQPEAFF. The DNA for the CDR3 is TGTGCCAGCAGGGAGGGAACAGAACAACCTGAAGCTTTCTTT.

V is TRBV5-8 and J is TRBJ1-1; D gene uncertain. Trimming took 9 bases from V and 7 from J, leaving 13 bases between them. The CDR3 spans 11 residues. In germline, CDR1 is SGHTS, CDR2 YDEGEE. The CDR3 nucleotides are TGTGCCACCGATACTTGGAATGAAGCTTTCTTT. Translating it yields CATDTWNEAFF.

This clone has a single count. This chain uses TRBV6-5 with TRBJ1-1; TRBD1 might be the D (5 bases). This CDR3 has 13 residues. Per the germline V gene, CDR1 is MNHEY and CDR2 is SVGAGI. The V gene lost 2 bases and the J gene lost 6 bases, with 10 bases spanning the gap. In DNA, the CDR3 is TGTGCCAGCAGTTACGGGGGTTTCGCTGAAGCTTTCTTT. Protein product: CASSYGGFAEAFF.

This chain uses TRBV7-3 with TRBJ1-6; D is uncertain. V shed 2 bases and J shed 9 bases, with 14 bases lying between them. Germline V gene data show CDR1 as SGHTA and CDR2 as FQGTGA. The CDR3 is made up of 15 amino acids. The CDR3 spells CASSLEAGVGSPLHF. CDR3 coding DNA: TGTGCCAGCAGCTTAGAGGCCGGGGTTGGTTCACCCCTCCACTTT.

The chain employs TRBV2 and TRBJ1-3, with 8 bases lining up with TRBD1. CDR3 length: 13 residues. The V gene end was trimmed by 6 bases and the J gene end by 3 bases; junction bases not matched to a gene: 1. From germline, CDR1 is SNHLY and CDR2 FYNNEI. CDR3 in DNA: TGTGCCAGCAGAACAGGGGGTGGAAACACCATATATTTT. Translation: CASRTGGGNTIYF.

The CDR3 sequence is CASSLERSNTEAFF. Written as DNA, the CDR3 is TGTGCCAGCAGCTTAGAACGGTCGAACACTGAAGCTTTCTTT. The gene calls are TRBV13 and TRBJ1-1; unclear D gene. Trimming pared 1 base from V and 1 base from J, leaving 7 bases between. Germline V lookup: CDR1 PRHDT, CDR2 FYEKMQ (reference sequence). The CDR3 loop spans 14 amino acids.

This chain uses TRBV6-5 with TRBJ2-7; D remains ambiguous. CDR1 is MNHEY and CDR2 is SVGAGI in the germline V gene. The CDR3 is made up of 13 amino acids. Trimming shortened V by 7 bases and J by 0 bases, and 10 bases separated the two germline ends. CDR3 nucleotides: TGTGCCAGCAAGGACGGCAGCTCCTACGAGCAGTACTTC. Amino acid sequence: CASKDGSSYEQYF.

This clone was seen just once. This sequence joins TRBV15 and TRBJ2-7; possibly TRBD1 for D (5 bases). Germline assignment: CDR1 LNHNV and CDR2 YYDKDF (reference sequence). The CDR3 is 15 residues long. V was clipped by 0 bases and J by 9 bases, with 18 bases between them. In DNA form, the CDR3 reads TGTGCCACCAGCAGAGATCCGAGGACACTCCTGAGGCAGTACTTC. The encoded protein is CATSRDPRTLLRQYF.

The sample holds one count of this clone. This sequence joins TRBV12-5 and TRBJ2-7; 7 bases align to TRBD1. Per germline, CDR1 LGHNT and CDR2 FRNRAP. Germline trimming cut 5 bases from V and 3 bases from J; bases unmatched to any gene: 1. This CDR3 is built from 12 residues. The CDR3 is CASGRDSYEQYF. In DNA, the CDR3 is TGTGCTAGTGGTCGGGACAGCTACGAGCAGTACTTC.

V gene TRBV11-3 combines with J gene TRBJ2-3; possible D gene TRBD1, 6 bases. The CDR3 covers 16 residues. In germline, CDR1 is SGHNT, CDR2 YENEEA. For the CDR3, the DNA is TGTGACCACCTTACACTTAGGGGGAACTGGACAGATACGCAGTATTTT. Residues: CDHLTLRGNWTDTQYF. The entire variable domain, with the rest obtained from reference TRBV11-3 and TRBJ2-3, is as follows: EAGVVQSPRYKIIEKKQPVAFWCNPISGHNTLYWYLQNLGQGPELLIRYENEEAVDDSQLPKDRFSAERLKGVDSTLKIQPAELGDSAVYLCDHLTLRGNWTDTQYFGPGTRLTVL.

The chain is built from TRBV30 and TRBJ1-5; 7 bases map to TRBD1. CDR1 and CDR2 from the germline V gene are GTSNPN and SVGIG (reference sequence). J was trimmed by 2 bases and V by 5 bases; bases with no gene match: 6. The CDR3 is 14 residues long. CDR3 sequence (DNA): TGTGCCTGGGGCCGACAGGGCGGCAATCAGCCCCAGCATTTT. Amino acid sequence: CAWGRQGGNQPQHF.

This sequence joins TRBV4-2 and TRBJ2-7; 8 bases are a match to TRBD1. The CDR3 runs to 13 residues. Germline CDR1 reads LGHNA; CDR2 reads YNFKEQ. V gave up 2 bases and J gave up 6 bases; unmatched junction bases: 3. The CDR3 nucleotides are TGTGCCAGCAGCCAATTCAGGGGGCGCGAGCAGTACTTC. It is translated as CASSQFRGREQYF.

The chain links TRBV6-5 to TRBJ1-2, with a tentative D call TRBD1 (5 bases). The CDR3 has 13 amino acids. The V end was cut by 2 bases, the J end by 3 bases, with 7 bases between. From germline, CDR1 is MNHEY and CDR2 SVGAGI. This chain's CDR3 is CASSYQQDYGYTF. CDR3 sequence (DNA): TGTGCCAGCAGTTACCAACAGGACTATGGCTACACCTTC.

The gene calls are TRBV11-2 and TRBJ2-2; D unresolved. Deletions cut 5 bases from V and 4 bases from J, with 11 bases between. The CDR3 covers 14 residues. The germline V gene encodes CDR1 SGHAT and CDR2 FQNNGV. The CDR3 DNA is TGTGCCAGCAGCCCTTGGGTTGCCACCGGGGAGCTGTTTTTT. Translation: CASSPWVATGELFF.

CDR3: CASRQLNTEAFF. The CDR3 DNA is TGTGCCAGTAGACAGCTGAACACTGAAGCTTTCTTT. The rearrangement joins TRBV5-8 to TRBJ1-1, with D possibly matching TRBD1 (5 bases). Trimming stripped 8 bases from V and 0 bases from J, with 8 bases between. The CDR3 has 12 residues. Germline V CDR1 and CDR2: SGHTS, YDEGEE.

The rearrangement links TRBV27 to TRBJ2-7, with D tentatively TRBD1 (5 bases). The CDR3 runs to 15 residues. Germline CDR1 and CDR2: MNHEY and SMNVEV (reference sequence). Trimming took 6 bases from V and 2 from J, leaving 17 bases between them. The CDR3 DNA reads TGTGCCAGCAGCAACTTACGGACAACTACCTACGAGCAGTACTTC. Translating gives CASSNLRTTTYEQYF.

The rearrangement uses TRBV2 and TRBJ2-3; maybe TRBD2 (6 bases). This CDR3 has 15 residues. Germline V gives CDR1 SNHLY, CDR2 FYNNEI. Trimming cost V 2 bases and J 2 bases, with 11 bases left between them. The DNA for the CDR3 is TGTGCCAGCAGTGAAAGGGACTCGTACACAGATACGCAGTATTTT. Translated, it gives CASSERDSYTDTQYF.